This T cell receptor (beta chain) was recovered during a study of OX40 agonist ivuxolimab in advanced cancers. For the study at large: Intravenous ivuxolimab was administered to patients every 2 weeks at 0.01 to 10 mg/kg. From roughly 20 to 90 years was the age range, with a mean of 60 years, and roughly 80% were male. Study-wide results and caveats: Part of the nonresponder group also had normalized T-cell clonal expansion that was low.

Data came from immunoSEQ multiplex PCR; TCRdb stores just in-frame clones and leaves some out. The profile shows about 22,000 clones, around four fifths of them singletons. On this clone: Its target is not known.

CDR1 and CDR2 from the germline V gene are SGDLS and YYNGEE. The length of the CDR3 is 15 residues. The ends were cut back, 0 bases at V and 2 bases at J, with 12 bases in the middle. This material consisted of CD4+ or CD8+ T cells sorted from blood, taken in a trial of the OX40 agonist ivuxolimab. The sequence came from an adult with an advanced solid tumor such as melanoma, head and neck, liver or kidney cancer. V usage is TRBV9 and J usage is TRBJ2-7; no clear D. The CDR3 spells CASSVDYYSTYEQYF. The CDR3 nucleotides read TGTGCCAGCAGCGTAGACTATTACAGTACCTACGAGCAGTACTTC.